This T cell receptor beta chain derives from a study of tumor and adjacent non-tumor tissue in lung cancer. Study at large: The cohort had around twelve adenocarcinoma, a couple of squamous cell and 1 small cell patients. Stage I to III disease affected 9 to 10 men and about 5 women aged roughly 31 to 85.

No cell sorting was done before RNA was extracted from the tissue. Between August and November 2014, newly diagnosed, chemotherapy-naive lung cancer patients underwent thoracic surgery in China. This CDR3 comprises 15 residues. Per the germline V gene, CDR1 is MNHEY and CDR2 is SVGAGI. TCRbeta libraries were built with three rounds of nested PCR, modified from ARM-PCR. Using its own MiXCR run on the multiplex PCR reads, TCRdb lists one record per CDR3 protein. Of 68,000 or so distinct CDR3 sequences in the sample, 50% to 60% were seen once. In regard to this clonotype: At one boundary the junction diverges from the germline segment, which might be a read error.

Source material: lung tumor tissue. The gene calls are TRBV6-5 and TRBJ1-6, with D tentatively TRBD1 (5 bases). The source is a man aged 45 to 65 with non-small cell lung cancer. CDR3 sequence: CASSYWDSCNSPLHF. The CDR3 coding sequence is TGTGCCAGCAGCTACTGGGACTCCTGTAATTCACCCCTCCACTTT.